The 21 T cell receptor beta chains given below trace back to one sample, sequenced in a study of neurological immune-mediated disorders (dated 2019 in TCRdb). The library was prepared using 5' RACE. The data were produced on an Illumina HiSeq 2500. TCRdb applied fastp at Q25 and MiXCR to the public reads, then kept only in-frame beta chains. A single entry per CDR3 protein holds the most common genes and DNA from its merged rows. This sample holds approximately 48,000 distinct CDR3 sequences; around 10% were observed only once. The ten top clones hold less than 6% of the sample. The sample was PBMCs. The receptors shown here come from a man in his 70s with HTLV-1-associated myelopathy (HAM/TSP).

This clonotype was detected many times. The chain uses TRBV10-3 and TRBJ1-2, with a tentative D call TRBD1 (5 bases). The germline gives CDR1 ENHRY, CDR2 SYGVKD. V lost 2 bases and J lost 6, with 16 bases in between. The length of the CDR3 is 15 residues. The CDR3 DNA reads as TGTGCCATCAGTGAGAGGCAGGCACTAGGGGATGGCTACACCTTC. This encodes CAISERQALGDGYTF.

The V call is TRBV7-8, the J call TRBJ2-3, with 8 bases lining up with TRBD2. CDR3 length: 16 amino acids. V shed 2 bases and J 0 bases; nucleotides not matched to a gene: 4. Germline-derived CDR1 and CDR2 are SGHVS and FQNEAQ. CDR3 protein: CASSLKAGGSTDTQYF. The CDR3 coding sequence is TGTGCCAGCAGCTTAAAGGCGGGGGGAAGCACAGATACGCAGTATTTT. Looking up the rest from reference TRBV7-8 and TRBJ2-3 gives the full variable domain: GAGVSQSPRYKVAKRGQDVALRCDPISGHVSLFWYQQALGQGPEFLTYFQNEAQLDKSGLPSDRFFAERPEGSVSTLKIQRTQQEDSAVYLCASSLKAGGSTDTQYFGPGTRLTVL.

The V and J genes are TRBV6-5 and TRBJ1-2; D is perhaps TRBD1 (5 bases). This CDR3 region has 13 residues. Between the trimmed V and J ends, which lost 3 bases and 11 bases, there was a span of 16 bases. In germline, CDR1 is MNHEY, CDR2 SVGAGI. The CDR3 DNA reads TGTGCCAGCAGTTATGGGGGGGTCTTTGGTTACACCTTC. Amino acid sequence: CASSYGGVFGYTF.

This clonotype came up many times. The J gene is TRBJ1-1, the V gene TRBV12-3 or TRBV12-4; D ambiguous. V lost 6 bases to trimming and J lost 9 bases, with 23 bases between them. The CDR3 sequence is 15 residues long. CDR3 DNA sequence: TGTGCCAGCAGCCCCCGAATAGGGCGCGGCCTTAAAGCTTTCTTT. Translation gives CASSPRIGRGLKAFF.

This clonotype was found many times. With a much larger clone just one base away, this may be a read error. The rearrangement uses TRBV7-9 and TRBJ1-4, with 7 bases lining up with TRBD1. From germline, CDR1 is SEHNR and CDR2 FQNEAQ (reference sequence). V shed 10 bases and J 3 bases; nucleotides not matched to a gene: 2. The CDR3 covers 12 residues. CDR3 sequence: CATRGANEKLFF. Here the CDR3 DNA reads TGTGCCACCAGGGGGGCTAATGAAAAACTGTTTTTT.

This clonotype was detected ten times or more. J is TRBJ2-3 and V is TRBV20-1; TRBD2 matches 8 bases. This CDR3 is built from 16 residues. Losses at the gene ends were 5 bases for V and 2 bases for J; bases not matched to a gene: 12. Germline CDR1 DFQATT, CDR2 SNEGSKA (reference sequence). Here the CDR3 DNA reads TGCAGTGCTCCCTGGCTTGTAGCGGGATTCACAGATACGCAGTATTTT. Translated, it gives CSAPWLVAGFTDTQYF.

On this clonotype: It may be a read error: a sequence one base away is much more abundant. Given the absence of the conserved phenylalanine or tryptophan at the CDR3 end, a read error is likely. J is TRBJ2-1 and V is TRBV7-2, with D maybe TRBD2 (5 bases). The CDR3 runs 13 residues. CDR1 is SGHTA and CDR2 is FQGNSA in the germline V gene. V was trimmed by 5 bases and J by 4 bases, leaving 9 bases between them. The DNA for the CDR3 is TGTGCCAGCAGCGCAGCGGTATACAATGAGCAGTTCCTC. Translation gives CASSAAVYNEQFL.

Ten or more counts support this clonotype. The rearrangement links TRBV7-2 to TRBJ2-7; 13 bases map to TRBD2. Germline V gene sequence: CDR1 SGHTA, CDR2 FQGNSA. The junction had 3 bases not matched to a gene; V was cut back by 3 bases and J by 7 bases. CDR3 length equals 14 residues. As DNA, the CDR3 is TGTGCCAGCAGCTTGGGACTAGCGGGGTATGAGCAGTACTTC. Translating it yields CASSLGLAGYEQYF. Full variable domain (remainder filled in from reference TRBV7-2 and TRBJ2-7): GAGVSQSPSNKVTEKGKDVELRCDPISGHTALYWYRQSLGQGLEFLIYFQGNSAPDKSGLPSDRFSAERTGGSVSTLTIQRTQQEDSAVYLCASSLGLAGYEQYFGPGTRLTVT.

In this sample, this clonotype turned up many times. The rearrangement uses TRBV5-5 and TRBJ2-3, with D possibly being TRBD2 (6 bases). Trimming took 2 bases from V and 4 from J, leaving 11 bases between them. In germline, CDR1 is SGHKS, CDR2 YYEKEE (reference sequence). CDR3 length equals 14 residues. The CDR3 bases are TGTGCCAGCAGCTTTAGGGAGGAGGCAGATACGCAGTATTTT. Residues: CASSFREEADTQYF.

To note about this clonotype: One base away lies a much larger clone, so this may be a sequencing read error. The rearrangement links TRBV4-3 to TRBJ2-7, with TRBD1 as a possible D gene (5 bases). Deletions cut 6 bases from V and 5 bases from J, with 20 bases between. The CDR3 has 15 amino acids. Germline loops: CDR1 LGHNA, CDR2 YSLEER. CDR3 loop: CASSPSHRSFHEQYF. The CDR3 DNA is TGCGCCAGCAGTCCCTCCCACAGGTCATTCCACGAGCAGTACTTC.

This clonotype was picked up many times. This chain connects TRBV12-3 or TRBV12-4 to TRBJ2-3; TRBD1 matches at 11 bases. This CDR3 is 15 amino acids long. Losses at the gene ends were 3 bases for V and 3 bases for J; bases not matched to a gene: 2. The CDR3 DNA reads TGTGCCAGCAGTTTGGACAGGGGGCCAACAGATACGCAGTATTTT. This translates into CASSLDRGPTDTQYF.

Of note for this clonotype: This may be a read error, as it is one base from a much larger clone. The CDR3 bases are TGTGCCAGCAGCCAAGATGTATCCAGGCTCTACAGTGAGCAGTTCTTC. The encoded protein is CASSQDVSRLYSEQFF. This chain uses TRBV3-1 with TRBJ2-1; no reliable D call. The CDR3 is made up of 16 amino acids. Germline-derived CDR1 and CDR2 are LGHDT and YNNKEL (reference sequence).

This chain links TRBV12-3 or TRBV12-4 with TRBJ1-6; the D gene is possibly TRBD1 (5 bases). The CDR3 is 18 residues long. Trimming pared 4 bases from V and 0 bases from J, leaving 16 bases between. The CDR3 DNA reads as TGTGCCAGCAGTTCCCCTGCTGGAAGGGGCTCCTATAATTCACCCCTCCACTTT. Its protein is CASSSPAGRGSYNSPLHF.

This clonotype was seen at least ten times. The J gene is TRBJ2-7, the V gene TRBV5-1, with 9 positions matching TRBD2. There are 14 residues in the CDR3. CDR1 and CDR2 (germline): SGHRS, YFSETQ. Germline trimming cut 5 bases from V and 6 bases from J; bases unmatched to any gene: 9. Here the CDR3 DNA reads TGCGCCAGCAGGGTTAGCGGGAGCCAGAGCGAGCAGTACTTC. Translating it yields CASRVSGSQSEQYF.

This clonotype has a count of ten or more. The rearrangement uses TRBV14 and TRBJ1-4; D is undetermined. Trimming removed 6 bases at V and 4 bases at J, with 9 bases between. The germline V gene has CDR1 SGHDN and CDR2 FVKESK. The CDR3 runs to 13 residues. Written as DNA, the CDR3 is TGTGCCAGCAGGCACGGCCTTAATGAAAAACTGTTTTTT. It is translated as CASRHGLNEKLFF.

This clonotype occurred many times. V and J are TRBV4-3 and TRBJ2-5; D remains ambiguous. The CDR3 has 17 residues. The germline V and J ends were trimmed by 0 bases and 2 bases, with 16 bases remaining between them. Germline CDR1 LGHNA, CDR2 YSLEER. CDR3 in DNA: TGCGCCAGCAGCCAAGACCACAACCCACAGCTTCAAGAGACCCAGTACTTC. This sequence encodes CASSQDHNPQLQETQYF.

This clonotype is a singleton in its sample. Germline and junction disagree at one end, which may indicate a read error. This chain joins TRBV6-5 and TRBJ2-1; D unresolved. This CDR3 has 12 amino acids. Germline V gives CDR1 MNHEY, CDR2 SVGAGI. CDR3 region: CASSYRVCEHFF. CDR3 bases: TGTGCCAGCAGTTACAGGGTGTGCGAGCACTTCTTC.

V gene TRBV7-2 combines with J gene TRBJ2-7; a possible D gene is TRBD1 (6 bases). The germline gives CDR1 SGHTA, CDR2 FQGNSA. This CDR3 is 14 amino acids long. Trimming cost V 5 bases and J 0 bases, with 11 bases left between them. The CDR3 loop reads CASSLRDTSYEQYF. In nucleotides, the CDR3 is TGTGCCAGCAGCCTCCGGGACACCTCCTACGAGCAGTACTTC.

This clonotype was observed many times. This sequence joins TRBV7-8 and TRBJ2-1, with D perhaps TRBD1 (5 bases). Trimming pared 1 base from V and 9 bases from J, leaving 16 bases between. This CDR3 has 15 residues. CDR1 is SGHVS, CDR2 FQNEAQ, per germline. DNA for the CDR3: TGTGCCAGCAGCTTAGATGGCAGGTTAGGGGCTGAGCAGTTCTTC. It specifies CASSLDGRLGAEQFF.

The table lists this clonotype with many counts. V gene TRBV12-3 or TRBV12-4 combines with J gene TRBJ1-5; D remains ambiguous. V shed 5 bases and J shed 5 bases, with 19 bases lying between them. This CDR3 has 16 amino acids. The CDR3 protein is CASSLRNSWAHQPQHF. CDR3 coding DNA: TGTGCCAGCAGTCTCCGGAACAGTTGGGCCCATCAGCCCCAGCATTTT.

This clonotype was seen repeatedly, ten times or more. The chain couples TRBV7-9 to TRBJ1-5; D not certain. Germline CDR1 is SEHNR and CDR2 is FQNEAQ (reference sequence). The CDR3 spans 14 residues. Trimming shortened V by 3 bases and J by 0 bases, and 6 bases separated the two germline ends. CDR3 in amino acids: CASSLSTSNQPQHF. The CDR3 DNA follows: TGTGCCAGCAGCTTGAGCACTAGCAATCAGCCCCAGCATTTT.